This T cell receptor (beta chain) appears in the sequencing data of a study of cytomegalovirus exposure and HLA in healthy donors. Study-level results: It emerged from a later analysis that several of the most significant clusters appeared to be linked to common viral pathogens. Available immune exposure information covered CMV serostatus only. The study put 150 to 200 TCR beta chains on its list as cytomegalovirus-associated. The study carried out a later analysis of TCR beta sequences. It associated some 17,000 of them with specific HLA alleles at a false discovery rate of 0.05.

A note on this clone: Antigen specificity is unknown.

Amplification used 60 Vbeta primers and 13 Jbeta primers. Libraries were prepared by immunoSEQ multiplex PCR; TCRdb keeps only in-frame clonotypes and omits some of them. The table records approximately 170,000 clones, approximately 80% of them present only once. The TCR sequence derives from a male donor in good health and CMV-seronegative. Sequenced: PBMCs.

Here the CDR3 reads CASSLDNGIGSYEQYF. As DNA, the CDR3 is TGTGCCAGCAGCTTAGATAACGGGATAGGATCCTACGAGCAGTACTTC. The chain links TRBV7-6 to TRBJ2-7, with D perhaps matching TRBD2 (5 bases). V was trimmed by 1 base and J by 1 base, leaving 14 bases between them. Germline V gives CDR1 SGHVS, CDR2 FNYEAQ. The CDR3 spans 16 residues.